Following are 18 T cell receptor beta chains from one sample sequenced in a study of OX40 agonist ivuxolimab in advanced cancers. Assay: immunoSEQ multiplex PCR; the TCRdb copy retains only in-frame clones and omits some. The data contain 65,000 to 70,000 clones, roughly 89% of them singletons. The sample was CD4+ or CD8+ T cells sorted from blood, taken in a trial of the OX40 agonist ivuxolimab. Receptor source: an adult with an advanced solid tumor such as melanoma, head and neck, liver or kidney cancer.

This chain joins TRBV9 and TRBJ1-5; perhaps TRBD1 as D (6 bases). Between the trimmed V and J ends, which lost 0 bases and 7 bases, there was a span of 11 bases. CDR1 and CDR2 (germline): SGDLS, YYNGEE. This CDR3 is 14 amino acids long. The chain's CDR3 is CASSVGQGYQPQHF. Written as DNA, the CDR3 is TGTGCCAGCAGCGTAGGGCAGGGGTACCAGCCCCAGCATTTT.

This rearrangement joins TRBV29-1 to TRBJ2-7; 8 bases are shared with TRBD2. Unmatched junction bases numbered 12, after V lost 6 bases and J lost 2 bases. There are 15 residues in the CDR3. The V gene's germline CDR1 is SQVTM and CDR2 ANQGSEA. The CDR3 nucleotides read TGCAGCGTCACGGGGGCGGGAGGTAGGACCTACGAGCAGTACTTC. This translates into CSVTGAGGRTYEQYF.

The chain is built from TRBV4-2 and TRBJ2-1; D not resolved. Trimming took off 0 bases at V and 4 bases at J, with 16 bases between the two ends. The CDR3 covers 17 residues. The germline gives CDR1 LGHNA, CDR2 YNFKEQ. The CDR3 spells CASSQDPPHRPYNEQFF. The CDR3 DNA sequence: TGTGCCAGCAGCCAAGATCCCCCGCACCGACCGTACAATGAGCAGTTCTTC.

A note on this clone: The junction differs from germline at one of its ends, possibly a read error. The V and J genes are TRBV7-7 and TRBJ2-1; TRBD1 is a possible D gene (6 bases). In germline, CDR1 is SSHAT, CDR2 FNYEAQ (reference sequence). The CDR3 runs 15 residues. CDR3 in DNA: TGTGCTAGCAGCTTAGGTGGGGGCAAATACAATGAGCAGTTCTTC. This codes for CASSLGGGKYNEQFF.

The CDR3 here is CSTPGPYEQYF. Written as DNA, the CDR3 is TGCAGTACCCCAGGTCCCTACGAGCAGTACTTC. The chain carries TRBV20-1 and TRBJ2-7, with unresolved D. V gave up 8 bases and J gave up 2 bases, with 10 bases separating them. This CDR3 has 11 residues. Germline CDR1 and CDR2: DFQATT and SNEGSKA (reference sequence).

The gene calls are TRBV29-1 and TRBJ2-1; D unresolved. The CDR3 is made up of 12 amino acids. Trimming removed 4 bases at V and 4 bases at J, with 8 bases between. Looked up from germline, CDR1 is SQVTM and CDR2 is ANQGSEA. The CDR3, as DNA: TGCAGCGTTGTAAGGAGATACAATGAGCAGTTCTTC. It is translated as CSVVRRYNEQFF.

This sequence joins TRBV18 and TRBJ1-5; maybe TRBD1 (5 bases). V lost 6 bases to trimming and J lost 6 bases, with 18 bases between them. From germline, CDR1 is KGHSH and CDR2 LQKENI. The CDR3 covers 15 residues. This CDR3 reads CASSPGPRSGQPQHF. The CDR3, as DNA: TGTGCCAGCTCTCCGGGACCCCGAAGCGGTCAGCCCCAGCATTTT. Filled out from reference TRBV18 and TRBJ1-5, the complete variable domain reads NAGVMQNPRHLVRRRGQEARLRCSPMKGHSHVYWYRQLPEEGLKFMVYLQKENIIDESGMPKERFSAEFPKEGPSILRIQQVVRGDSAAYFCASSPGPRSGQPQHFGDGTRLSIL.

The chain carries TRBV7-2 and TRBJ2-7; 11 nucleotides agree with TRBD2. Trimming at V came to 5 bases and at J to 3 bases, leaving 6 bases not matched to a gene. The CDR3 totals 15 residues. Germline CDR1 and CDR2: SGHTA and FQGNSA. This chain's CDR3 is CASSPQGLADYEQYF. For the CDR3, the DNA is TGTGCCAGCAGCCCCCAGGGACTAGCGGACTACGAGCAGTACTTC.

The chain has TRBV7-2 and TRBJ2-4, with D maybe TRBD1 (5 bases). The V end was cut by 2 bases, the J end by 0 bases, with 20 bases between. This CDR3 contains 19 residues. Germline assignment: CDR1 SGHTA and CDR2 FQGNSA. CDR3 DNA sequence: TGTGCCAGCAGCTTAAGATCGCAGGGCAACGCGCTAGCCAAAAACATTCAGTACTTC. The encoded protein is CASSLRSQGNALAKNIQYF.

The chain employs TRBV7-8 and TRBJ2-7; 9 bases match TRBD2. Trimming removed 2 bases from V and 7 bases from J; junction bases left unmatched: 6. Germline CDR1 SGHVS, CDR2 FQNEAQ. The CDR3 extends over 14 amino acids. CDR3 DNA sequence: TGTGCCAGCAGCTTATCTAGCGGGAAGGGGGAGCAGTACTTC. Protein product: CASSLSSGKGEQYF.

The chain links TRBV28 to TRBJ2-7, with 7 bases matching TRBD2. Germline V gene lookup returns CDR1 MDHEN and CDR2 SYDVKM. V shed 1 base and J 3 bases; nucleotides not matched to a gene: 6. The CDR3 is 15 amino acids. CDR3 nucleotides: TGTGCCAGCAGTTTATCGGCTAGCGGAAACTACGAGCAGTACTTC. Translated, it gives CASSLSASGNYEQYF.

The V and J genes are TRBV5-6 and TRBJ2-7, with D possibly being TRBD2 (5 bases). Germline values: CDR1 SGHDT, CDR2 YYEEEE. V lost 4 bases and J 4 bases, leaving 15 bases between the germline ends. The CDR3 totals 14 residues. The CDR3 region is CASSRRGSYYEQYF. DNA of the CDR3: TGTGCCAGCAGCCGGAGAGGGAGTTATTACGAGCAGTACTTC.

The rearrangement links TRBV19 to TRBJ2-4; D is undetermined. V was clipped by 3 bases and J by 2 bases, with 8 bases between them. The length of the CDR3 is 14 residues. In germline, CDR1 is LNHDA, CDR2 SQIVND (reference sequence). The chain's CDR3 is CASSMPESKNIQYF. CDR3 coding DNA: TGTGCCAGTAGTATGCCGGAGTCCAAAAACATTCAGTACTTC.

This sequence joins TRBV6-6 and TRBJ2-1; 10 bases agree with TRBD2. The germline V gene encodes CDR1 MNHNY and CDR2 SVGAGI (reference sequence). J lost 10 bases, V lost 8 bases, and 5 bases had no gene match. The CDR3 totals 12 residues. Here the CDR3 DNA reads TGTGCCAGCTCCCTAGCGGGAGAGGAGCAGTTCTTC. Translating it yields CASSLAGEEQFF.

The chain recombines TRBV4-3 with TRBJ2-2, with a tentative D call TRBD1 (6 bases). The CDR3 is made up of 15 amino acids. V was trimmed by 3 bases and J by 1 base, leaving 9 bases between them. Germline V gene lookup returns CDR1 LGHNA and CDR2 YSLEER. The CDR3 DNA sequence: TGCGCCAGCAGCCAGGGGACACTGAACACCGGGGAGCTGTTTTTT. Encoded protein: CASSQGTLNTGELFF.

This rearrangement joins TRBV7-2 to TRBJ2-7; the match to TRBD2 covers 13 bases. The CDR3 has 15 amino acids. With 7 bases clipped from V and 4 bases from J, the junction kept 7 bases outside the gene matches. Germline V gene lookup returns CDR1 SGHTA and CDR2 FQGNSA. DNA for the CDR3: TGTGCCAGCACCTCGGGACTAGCGGGACAGTACGAGCAGTACTTC. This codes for CASTSGLAGQYEQYF. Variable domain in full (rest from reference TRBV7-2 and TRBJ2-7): GAGVSQSPSNKVTEKGKDVELRCDPISGHTALYWYRQSLGQGLEFLIYFQGNSAPDKSGLPSDRFSAERTGGSVSTLTIQRTQQEDSAVYLCASTSGLAGQYEQYFGPGTRLTVT.

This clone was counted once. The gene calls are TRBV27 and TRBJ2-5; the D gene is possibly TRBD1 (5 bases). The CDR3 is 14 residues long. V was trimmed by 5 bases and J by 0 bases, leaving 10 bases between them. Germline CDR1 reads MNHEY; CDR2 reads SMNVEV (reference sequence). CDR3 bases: TGTGCCAGCAGTCCGTACAGGTACCAAGAGACCCAGTACTTC. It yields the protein CASSPYRYQETQYF.

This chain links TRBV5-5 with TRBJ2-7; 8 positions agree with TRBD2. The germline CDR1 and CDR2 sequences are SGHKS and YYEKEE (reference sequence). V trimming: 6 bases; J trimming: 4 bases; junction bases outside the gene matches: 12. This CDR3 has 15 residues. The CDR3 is CASTDLSGTVYEQYF. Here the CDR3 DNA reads TGTGCCAGCACCGACCTTAGCGGGACGGTGTACGAGCAGTACTTC.